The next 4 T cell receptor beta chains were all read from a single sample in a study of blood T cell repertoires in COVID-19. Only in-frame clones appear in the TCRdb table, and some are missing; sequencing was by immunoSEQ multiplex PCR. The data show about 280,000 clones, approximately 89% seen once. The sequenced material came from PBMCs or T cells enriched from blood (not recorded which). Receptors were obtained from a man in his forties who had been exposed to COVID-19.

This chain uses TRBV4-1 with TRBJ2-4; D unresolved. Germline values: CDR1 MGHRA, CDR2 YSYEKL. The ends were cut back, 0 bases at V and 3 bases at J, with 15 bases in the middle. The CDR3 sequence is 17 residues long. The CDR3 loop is CASSQDRSTTGKNIQYF. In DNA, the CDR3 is TGCGCCAGCAGCCAAGATCGCTCCACCACGGGCAAAAACATTCAGTACTTC.

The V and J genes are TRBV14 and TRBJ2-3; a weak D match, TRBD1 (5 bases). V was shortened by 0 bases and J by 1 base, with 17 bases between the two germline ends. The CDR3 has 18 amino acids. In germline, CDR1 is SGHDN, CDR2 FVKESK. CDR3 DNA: TGTGCCAGCAGCCAAGATGGGGCCCCCCGGAGAGGCACAGATACGCAGTATTTT. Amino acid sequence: CASSQDGAPRRGTDTQYF.

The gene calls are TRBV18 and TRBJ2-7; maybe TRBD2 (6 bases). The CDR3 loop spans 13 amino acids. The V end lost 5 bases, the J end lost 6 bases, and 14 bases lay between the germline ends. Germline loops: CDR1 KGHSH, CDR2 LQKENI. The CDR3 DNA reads TGTGCCAGCTCAGGGGACTGGCTCGCCGAGCAGTACTTC. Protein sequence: CASSGDWLAEQYF.

CDR3 in amino acids: CASSRGQGPSYEQYF. As DNA, the CDR3 is TGTGCCAGCAGTAGGGGACAGGGACCCTCCTACGAGCAGTACTTC. The gene calls are TRBV27 and TRBJ2-7; 9 nucleotides agree with TRBD1. CDR3 length: 15 residues. CDR1 MNHEY and CDR2 SMNVEV come from the germline V gene (reference sequence). V was clipped by 5 bases and J by 0 bases; unmatched bases: 5.